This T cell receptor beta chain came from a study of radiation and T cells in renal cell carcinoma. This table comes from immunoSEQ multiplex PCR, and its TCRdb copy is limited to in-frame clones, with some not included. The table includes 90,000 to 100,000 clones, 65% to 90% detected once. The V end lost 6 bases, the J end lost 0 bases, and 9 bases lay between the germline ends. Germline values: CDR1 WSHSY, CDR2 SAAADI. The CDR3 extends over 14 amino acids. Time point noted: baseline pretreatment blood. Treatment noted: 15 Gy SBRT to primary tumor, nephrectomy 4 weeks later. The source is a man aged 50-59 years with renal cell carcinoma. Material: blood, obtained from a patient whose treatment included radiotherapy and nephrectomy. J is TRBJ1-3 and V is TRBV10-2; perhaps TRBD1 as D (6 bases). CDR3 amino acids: CASSRGGSGNTIYF. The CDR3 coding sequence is TGCGCCAGCAGCCGAGGGGGCTCTGGAAACACCATATATTTT.